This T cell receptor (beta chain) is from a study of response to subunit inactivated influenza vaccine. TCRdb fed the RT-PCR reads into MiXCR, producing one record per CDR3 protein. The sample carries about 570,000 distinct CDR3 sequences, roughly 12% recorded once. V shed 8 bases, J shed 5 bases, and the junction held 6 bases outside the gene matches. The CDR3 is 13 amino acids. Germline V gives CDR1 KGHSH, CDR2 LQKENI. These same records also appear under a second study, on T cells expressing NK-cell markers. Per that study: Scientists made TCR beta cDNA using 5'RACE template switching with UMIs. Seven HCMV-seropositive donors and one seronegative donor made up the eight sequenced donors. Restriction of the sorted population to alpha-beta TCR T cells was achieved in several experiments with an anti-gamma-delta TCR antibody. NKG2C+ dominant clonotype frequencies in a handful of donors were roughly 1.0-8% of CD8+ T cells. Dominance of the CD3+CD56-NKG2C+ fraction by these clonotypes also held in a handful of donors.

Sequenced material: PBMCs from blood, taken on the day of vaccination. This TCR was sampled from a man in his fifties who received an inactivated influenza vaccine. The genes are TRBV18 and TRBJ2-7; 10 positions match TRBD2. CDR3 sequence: CASRLAGVDEQYF. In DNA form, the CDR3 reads TGTGCCAGCCGTCTAGCGGGAGTGGACGAGCAGTACTTC. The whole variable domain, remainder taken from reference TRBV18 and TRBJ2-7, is NAGVMQNPRHLVRRRGQEARLRCSPMKGHSHVYWYRQLPEEGLKFMVYLQKENIIDESGMPKERFSAEFPKEGPSILRIQQVVRGDSAAYFCASRLAGVDEQYFGPGTRLTVT.